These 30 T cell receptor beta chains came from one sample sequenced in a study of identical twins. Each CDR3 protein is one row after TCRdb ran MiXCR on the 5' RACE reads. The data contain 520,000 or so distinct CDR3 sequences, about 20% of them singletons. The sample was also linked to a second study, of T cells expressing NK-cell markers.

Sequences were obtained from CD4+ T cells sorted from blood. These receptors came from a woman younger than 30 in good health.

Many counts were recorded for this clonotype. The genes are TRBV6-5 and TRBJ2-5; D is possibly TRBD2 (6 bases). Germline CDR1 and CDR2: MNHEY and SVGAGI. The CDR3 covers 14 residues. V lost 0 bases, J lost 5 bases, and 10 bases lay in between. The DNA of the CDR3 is TGTGCCAGCAGTTACTCCCAGGGACTGGAGACCCAGTACTTC. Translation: CASSYSQGLETQYF.

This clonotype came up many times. The CDR3 nucleotides read TGTGCCAGCAGTCCGGGACAGGGGTTCGCTGCTGGCTACACCTTC. This sequence encodes CASSPGQGFAAGYTF. The chain links TRBV12-3 or TRBV12-4 to TRBJ1-2; 10 nucleotides agree with TRBD1. The V gene end was trimmed by 5 bases and the J gene end by 7 bases; junction bases not matched to a gene: 10. The CDR3 runs to 15 residues.

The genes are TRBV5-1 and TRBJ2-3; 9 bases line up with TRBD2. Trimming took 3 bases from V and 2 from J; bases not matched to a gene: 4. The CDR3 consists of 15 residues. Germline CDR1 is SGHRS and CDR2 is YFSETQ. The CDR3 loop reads CASSSGTSNTDTQYF. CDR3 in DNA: TGCGCCAGCAGCTCCGGGACTAGCAACACAGATACGCAGTATTTT. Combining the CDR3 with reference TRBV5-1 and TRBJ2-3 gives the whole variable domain KAGVTQTPRYLIKTRGQQVTLSCSPISGHRSVSWYQQTPGQGLQFLFEYFSETQRNKGNFPGRFSGRQFSNSRSEMNVSTLELGDSALYLCASSSGTSNTDTQYFGPGTRLTVL.

CDR3 DNA sequence: TGTGCCAGCAGCTTAACGGCCGACCAGACCCAGTACTTC. Its translation: CASSLTADQTQYF. The V and J genes are TRBV7-3 and TRBJ2-5; D remains unclear. V shed 0 bases and J shed 6 bases, with 8 bases lying between them. The CDR3 is 13 amino acids. Germline CDR1 reads SGHTA; CDR2 reads FQGTGA.

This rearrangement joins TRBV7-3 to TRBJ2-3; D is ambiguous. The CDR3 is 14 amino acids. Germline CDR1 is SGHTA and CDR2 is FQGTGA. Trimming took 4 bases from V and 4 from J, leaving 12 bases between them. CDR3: CASSSTASADTQYF. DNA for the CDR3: TGTGCCAGCAGCTCCACCGCGTCAGCAGATACGCAGTATTTT.

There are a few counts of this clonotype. CDR3 protein: CASSILLYKYF. The CDR3 DNA is TGTGCCAGCAGTATTCTGTTGTATAAGTATTTT. This sequence joins TRBV28 and TRBJ2-3; no clear D. The CDR3 sequence is 11 residues long. CDR1 and CDR2 (germline): MDHEN, SYDVKM. Trimming pared 5 bases from V and 13 bases from J, leaving 13 bases between.

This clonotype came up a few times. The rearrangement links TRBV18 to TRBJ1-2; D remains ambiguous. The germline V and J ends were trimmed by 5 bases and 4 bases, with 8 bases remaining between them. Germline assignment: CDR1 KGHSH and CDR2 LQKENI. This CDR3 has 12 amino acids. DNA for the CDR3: TGTGCCAGCTCATCGGGAACCTATGGCTACACCTTC. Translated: CASSSGTYGYTF.

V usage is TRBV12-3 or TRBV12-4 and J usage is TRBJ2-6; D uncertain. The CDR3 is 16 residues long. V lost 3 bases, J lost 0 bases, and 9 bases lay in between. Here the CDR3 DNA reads TGTGCCAGCAGTTTCTGGGCAGACTCTGGGGCCAACGTCCTGACTTTC. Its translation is CASSFWADSGANVLTF.

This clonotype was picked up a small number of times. The CDR3 protein is CSAREGHYGYTF. In DNA form, the CDR3 reads TGCAGTGCTAGAGAGGGCCACTATGGCTACACCTTC. This sequence joins TRBV20-1 and TRBJ1-2, with unresolved D. Germline V gene data show CDR1 as DFQATT and CDR2 as SNEGSKA (reference sequence). This CDR3 has 12 amino acids. V shed 0 bases and J shed 3 bases, with 5 bases lying between them.

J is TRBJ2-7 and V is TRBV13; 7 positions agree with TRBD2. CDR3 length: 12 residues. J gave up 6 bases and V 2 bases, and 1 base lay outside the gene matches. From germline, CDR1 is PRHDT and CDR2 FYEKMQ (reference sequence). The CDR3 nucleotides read TGTGCCAGCAGCTTACGGGGGGTCGAGCAGTACTTC. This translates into CASSLRGVEQYF.

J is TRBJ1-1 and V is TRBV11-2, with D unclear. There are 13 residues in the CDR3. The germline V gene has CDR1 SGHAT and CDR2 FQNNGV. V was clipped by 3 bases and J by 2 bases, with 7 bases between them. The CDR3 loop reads CASSFDFNTEAFF. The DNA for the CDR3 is TGTGCCAGCAGCTTCGACTTCAACACTGAAGCTTTCTTT.

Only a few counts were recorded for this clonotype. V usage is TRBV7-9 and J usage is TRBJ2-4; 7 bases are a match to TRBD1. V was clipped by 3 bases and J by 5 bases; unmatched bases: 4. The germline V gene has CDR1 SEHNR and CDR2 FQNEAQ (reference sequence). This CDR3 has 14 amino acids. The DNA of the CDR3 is TGTGCCAGCAGCTTTTACGGGACAGAAAACATTCAGTACTTC. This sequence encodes CASSFYGTENIQYF.

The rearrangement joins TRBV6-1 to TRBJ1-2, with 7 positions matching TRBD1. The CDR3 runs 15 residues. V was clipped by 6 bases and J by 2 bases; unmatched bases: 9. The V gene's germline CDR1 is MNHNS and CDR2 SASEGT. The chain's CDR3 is CASRVGQLHNYGYTF. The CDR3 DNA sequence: TGTGCCAGCAGGGTGGGACAGCTTCACAACTATGGCTACACCTTC.

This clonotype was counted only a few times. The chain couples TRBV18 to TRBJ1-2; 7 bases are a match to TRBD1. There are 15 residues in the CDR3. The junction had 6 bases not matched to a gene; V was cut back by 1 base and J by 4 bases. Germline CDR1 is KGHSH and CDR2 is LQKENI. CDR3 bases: TGTGCCAGCTCACCACGTAAGGGGGACAGCTATGGCTACACCTTC. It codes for CASSPRKGDSYGYTF.

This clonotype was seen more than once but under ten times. For the CDR3, the DNA is TGTGCCAGCAGTTACGGGGGGATCTCTGGGGCCAACGTCCTGACTTTC. This gives the protein CASSYGGISGANVLTF. The gene calls are TRBV6-5 and TRBJ2-6, with a weak D call TRBD2 (6 bases). CDR1 MNHEY and CDR2 SVGAGI come from the germline V gene. This CDR3 contains 16 residues. Trimming removed 2 bases at V and 0 bases at J, with 8 bases between.

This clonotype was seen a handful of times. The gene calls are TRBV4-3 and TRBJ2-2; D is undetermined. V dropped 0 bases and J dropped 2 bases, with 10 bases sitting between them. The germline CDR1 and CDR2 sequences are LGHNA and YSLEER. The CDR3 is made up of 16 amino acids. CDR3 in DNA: TGCGCCAGCAGCCAAGATAAGTCACTAAACACCGGGGAGCTGTTTTTT. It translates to CASSQDKSLNTGELFF.

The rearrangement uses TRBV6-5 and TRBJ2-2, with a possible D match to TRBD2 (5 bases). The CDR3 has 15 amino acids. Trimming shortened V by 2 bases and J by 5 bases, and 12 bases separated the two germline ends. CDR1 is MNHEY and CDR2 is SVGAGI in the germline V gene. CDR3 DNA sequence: TGTGCCAGCAGTTACGTAGGGCGAGGGACCGGGGAGCTGTTTTTT. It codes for CASSYVGRGTGELFF.

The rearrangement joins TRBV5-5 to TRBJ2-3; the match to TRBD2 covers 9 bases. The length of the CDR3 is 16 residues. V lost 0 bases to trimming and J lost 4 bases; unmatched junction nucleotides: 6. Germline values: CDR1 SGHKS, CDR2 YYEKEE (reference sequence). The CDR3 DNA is TGTGCCAGCAGCTTGGGACATAGCGGGGGCGCAGATACGCAGTATTTT. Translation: CASSLGHSGGADTQYF.

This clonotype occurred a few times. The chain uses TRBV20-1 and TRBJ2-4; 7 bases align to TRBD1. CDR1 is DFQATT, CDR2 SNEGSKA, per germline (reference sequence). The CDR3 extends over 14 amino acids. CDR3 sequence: CNPQGSLAKNIQYF. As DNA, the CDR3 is TGCAACCCACAGGGGTCCCTAGCCAAAAACATTCAGTACTTC.

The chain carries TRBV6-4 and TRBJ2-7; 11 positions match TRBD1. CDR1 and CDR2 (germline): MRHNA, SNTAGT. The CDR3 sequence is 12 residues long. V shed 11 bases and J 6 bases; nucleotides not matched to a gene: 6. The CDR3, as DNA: TGTGCCTTCCGGACAGGGGGCGGCGAGCAGTACTTC. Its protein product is CAFRTGGGEQYF.

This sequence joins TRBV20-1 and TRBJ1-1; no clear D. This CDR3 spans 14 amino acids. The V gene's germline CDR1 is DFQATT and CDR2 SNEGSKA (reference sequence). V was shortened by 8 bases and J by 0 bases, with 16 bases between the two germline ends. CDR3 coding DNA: TGCAGTCTACAAAGGTCCATCATGAACACTGAAGCTTTCTTT. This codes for CSLQRSIMNTEAFF.

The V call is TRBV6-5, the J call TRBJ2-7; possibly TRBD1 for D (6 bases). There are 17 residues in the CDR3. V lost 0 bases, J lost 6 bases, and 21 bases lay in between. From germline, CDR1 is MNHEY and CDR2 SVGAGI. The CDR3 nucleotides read TGTGCCAGCAGTTACTCTAGGGCAGCAGGGGAGATTGGCGAGCAGTACTTC. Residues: CASSYSRAAGEIGEQYF.

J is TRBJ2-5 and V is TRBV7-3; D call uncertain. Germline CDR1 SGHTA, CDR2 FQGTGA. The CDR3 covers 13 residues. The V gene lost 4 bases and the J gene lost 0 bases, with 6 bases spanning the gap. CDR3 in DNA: TGTGCCAGCAGCTCACGGTACCAAGAGACCCAGTACTTC. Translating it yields CASSSRYQETQYF.

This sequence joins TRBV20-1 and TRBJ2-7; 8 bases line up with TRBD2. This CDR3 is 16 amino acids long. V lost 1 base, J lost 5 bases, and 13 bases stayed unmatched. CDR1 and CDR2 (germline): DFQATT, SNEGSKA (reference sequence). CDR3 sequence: CSARGILGGDRNEQYF. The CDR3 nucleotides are TGCAGTGCTAGAGGTATCCTCGGGGGGGATCGGAACGAGCAGTACTTC.

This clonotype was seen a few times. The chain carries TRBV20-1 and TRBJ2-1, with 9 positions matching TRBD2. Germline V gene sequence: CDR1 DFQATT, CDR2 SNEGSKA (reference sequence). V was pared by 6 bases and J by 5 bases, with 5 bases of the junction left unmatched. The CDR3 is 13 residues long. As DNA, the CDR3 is TGCAGTGCCCGGACTAGCGCCCACAATGAGCAGTTCTTC. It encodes CSARTSAHNEQFF.

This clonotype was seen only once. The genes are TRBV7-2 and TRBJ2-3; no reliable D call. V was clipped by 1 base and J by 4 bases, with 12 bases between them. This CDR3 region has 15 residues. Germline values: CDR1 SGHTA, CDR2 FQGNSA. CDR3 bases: TGTGCCAGCAGCTTAGTACACGTGTCGCCAGATACGCAGTATTTT. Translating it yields CASSLVHVSPDTQYF.

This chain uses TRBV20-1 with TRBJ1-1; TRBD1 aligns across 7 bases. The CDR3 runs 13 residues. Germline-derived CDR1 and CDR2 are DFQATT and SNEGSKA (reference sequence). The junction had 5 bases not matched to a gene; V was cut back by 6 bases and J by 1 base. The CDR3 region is CSATWDRNTEAFF. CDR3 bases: TGCAGTGCCACCTGGGACAGGAACACTGAAGCTTTCTTT.

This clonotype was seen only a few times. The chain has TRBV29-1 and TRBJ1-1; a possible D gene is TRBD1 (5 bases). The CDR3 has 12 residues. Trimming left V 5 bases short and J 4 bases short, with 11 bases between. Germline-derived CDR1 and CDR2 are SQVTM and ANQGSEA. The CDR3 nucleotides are TGCAGCGTTCAGAGACAGACCACTGAAGCTTTCTTT. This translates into CSVQRQTTEAFF.

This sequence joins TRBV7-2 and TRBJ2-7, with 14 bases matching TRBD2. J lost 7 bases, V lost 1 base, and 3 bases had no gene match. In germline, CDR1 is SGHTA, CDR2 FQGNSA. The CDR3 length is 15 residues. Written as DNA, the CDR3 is TGTGCCAGCAGCTTAGATGGGACTAGCGGGAGAGAGCAGTACTTC. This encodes CASSLDGTSGREQYF.

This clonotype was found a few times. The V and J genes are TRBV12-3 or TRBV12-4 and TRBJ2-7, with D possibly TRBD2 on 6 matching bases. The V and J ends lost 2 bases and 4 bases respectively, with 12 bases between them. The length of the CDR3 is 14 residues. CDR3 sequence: CASSLYPRGYEQYF. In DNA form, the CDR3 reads TGTGCCAGCAGTTTATATCCCCGGGGGTACGAGCAGTACTTC.